This T cell receptor beta chain originates from a study of PD-L1 blockade in urothelial cancer. Study information: Atezolizumab, begun by patients at some point between 2013 and 2014, was given at 1,200 mg intravenously every 3 weeks. At 3 weeks (second dose) and 6 weeks after starting treatment, blood was analyzed. Patients' histories included 0 to 3 prior chemotherapy regimens. Whole-study results and caveats: Durable-benefit cases showed more tumor-associated blood clone expansion at 3 weeks.

To note about this clone: Its antigen remains unidentified.

Germline V gives CDR1 SGHDT, CDR2 YYEEEE. The CDR3 runs to 19 residues. The J segment lost 10 bases and the V segment lost 4 bases, leaving 23 bases of the junction unmatched. TCRdb's table, derived via immunoSEQ multiplex PCR, lists solely in-frame clones and lacks some. The data contain about 130,000 clones, approximately 84% of them singletons. The sample's time point: pretreatment peripheral blood. The chain employs TRBV5-6 and TRBJ1-6; TRBD1 agrees at 7 bases. This TCR was sampled from a man aged 45-65 years with urothelial cancer. Sequencing used PBMCs, obtained around atezolizumab (anti-PD-L1) treatment. The DNA of the CDR3 is TGTGCCAGCAGCGCGGCCGGGACAGCTCTGTGGGGATATTTCTCACCCCTCCACTTT. Protein: CASSAAGTALWGYFSPLHF.